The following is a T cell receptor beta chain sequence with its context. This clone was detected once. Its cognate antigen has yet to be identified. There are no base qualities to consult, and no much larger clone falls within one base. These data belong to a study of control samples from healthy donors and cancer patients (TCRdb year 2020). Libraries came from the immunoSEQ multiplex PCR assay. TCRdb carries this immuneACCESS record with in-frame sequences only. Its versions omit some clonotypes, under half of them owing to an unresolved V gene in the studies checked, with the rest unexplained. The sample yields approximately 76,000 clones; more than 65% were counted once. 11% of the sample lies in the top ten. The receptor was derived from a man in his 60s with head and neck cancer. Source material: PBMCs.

The CDR3 reads CARRTPRGLQVSGLAGDRETQYF. The nucleotide sequence reads as follows: TGTGCCAGGAGAACTCCGAGAGGCCTTCAGGTCTCGGGACTAGCGGGAGATCGGGAGACCCAGTACTTC. Recombination linked TRBV19 to TRBJ2-5, with 14 bases matching TRBD2. At the junction V is shortened by 9 bases and J by 5 bases; bases outside the gene matches: 32. The CDR3, cysteine through phenylalanine, is 23 amino acids long. Only the CDR3 region is kept as DNA, spanning 69 bases read in frame from base 1. Sequences LNHDA (CDR1) and SQIVND (CDR2) are obtained from the germline V gene (reference sequence).